Presented here are 18 T cell receptor beta chains from one specimen sequenced in a study of OX40 agonist ivuxolimab in advanced cancers. This table comes from immunoSEQ multiplex PCR, and its TCRdb copy is limited to in-frame clones, with some not included. The sample consists of some 65,000 clones, around 86% of them appearing once. Sequenced material: CD4+ or CD8+ T cells sorted from blood, taken in a trial of the OX40 agonist ivuxolimab. The receptors originated from an adult with an advanced solid tumor such as melanoma, head and neck, liver or kidney cancer.

This clone showed up just a few times. The rearrangement links TRBV5-1 to TRBJ2-5; 8 nucleotides line up with TRBD1. Germline CDR1 reads SGHRS; CDR2 reads YFSETQ. The V gene end was trimmed by 5 bases and the J gene end by 5 bases; junction bases not matched to a gene: 8. CDR3 length: 14 amino acids. The CDR3 region has the DNA TGCGCCAGCAGGCCGGACAGGGTTGGGGAGACCCAGTACTTC. Translated, it gives CASRPDRVGETQYF.

This clone was observed a single time. The chain combines TRBV5-1 with TRBJ2-5; D not certain. CDR1 and CDR2 from the germline V gene are SGHRS and YFSETQ. V was shortened by 0 bases and J by 1 base, with 4 bases between the two germline ends. The CDR3 extends over 13 amino acids. This CDR3 is CASSLGPQETQYF. In nucleotides, the CDR3 is TGCGCCAGCAGCTTGGGGCCCCAAGAGACCCAGTACTTC. The full variable domain, in which reference TRBV5-1 and TRBJ2-5 provide the parts outside the CDR3, is KAGVTQTPRYLIKTRGQQVTLSCSPISGHRSVSWYQQTPGQGLQFLFEYFSETQRNKGNFPGRFSGRQFSNSRSEMNVSTLELGDSALYLCASSLGPQETQYFGPGTRLLVL.

This clone was found once. The chain recombines TRBV6-5 with TRBJ2-7; D is unclear. Trimming shortened V by 5 bases and J by 3 bases, and 14 bases separated the two germline ends. The CDR3 spans 14 residues. Per germline, CDR1 MNHEY and CDR2 SVGAGI. This CDR3 is CASSVRPRDYEQYF. The CDR3 nucleotides are TGTGCCAGCAGTGTGAGGCCCCGTGACTACGAGCAGTACTTC.

V and J are TRBV15 and TRBJ2-7, with a possible D match to TRBD1 (5 bases). The CDR3 runs to 13 residues. Trimming took off 2 bases at V and 5 bases at J, with 10 bases between the two ends. Germline CDR1 LNHNV, CDR2 YYDKDF (reference sequence). The CDR3 protein is CATSRRQSDEQYF. In nucleotides, the CDR3 is TGTGCCACCAGCAGAAGACAGTCGGACGAGCAGTACTTC.

The rearrangement uses TRBV6-5 and TRBJ2-1; D is unresolved. V lost 6 bases and J 8 bases, leaving 8 bases between the germline ends. The CDR3 is 11 amino acids. CDR1 MNHEY and CDR2 SVGAGI come from the germline V gene. The CDR3 sequence: CASSDGHEQFF. CDR3 DNA: TGTGCCAGCAGCGACGGGCATGAGCAGTTCTTC.

The chain uses TRBV6-6 and TRBJ1-2; TRBD1 is a possible D gene (6 bases). Per the germline V gene, CDR1 is MNHNY and CDR2 is SVGAGI (reference sequence). V lost 6 bases and J lost 4, with 18 bases in between. CDR3 length: 15 amino acids. CDR3 residues: CASRRSTGWGYGYTF. CDR3 nucleotides: TGTGCCAGCAGAAGAAGTACAGGGTGGGGCTATGGCTACACCTTC.

The V and J genes are TRBV6-1 and TRBJ1-2, with D maybe TRBD1 (6 bases). Per the germline V gene, CDR1 is MNHNS and CDR2 is SASEGT. Trimming shortened V by 2 bases and J by 8 bases, and 12 bases separated the two germline ends. The length of the CDR3 is 13 residues. CDR3 sequence reads: CASSELAGEGYTF. Written as DNA, the CDR3 is TGTGCCAGCAGTGAATTGGCAGGGGAGGGCTACACCTTC.

The chain couples TRBV6-1 to TRBJ2-2; 11 bases fit TRBD1. The CDR3 contains 13 residues. The germline V gene has CDR1 MNHNS and CDR2 SASEGT. CDR3 in amino acids: CGSGTGGTGELFF. The CDR3 nucleotides read TGTGGATCCGGGACAGGGGGAACCGGGGAGCTGTTTTTT.

The V gene is TRBV5-1, the J gene TRBJ2-6; TRBD2 matches 11 bases. Germline values: CDR1 SGHRS, CDR2 YFSETQ. V was clipped by 0 bases and J by 2 bases; unmatched bases: 1. CDR3 length: 17 residues. The DNA of the CDR3 is TGCGCCAGCAGCTTGGTAGCGGGGGGGCCTGGGGCCAACGTCCTGACTTTC. It encodes CASSLVAGGPGANVLTF.

J is TRBJ1-1 and V is TRBV27; no reliable D call. Germline CDR1 is MNHEY and CDR2 is SMNVEV (reference sequence). V lost 6 bases to trimming and J lost 11 bases, with 19 bases between them. This CDR3 has 13 residues. CDR3 DNA sequence: TGTGCCAGCAGATCCGTCTTGGCGAACGAGGCTTTCTTT. This codes for CASRSVLANEAFF.

This chain connects TRBV4-1 to TRBJ2-5, with TRBD2 matching over 9 bases. The CDR3 is made up of 18 amino acids. The germline CDR1 and CDR2 sequences are MGHRA and YSYEKL. The junction had 9 bases not matched to a gene; V was cut back by 0 bases and J by 1 base. The CDR3 region is CASSQDRETSGLQETQYF. In DNA, the CDR3 is TGCGCCAGCAGCCAAGATAGGGAGACTAGCGGACTCCAAGAGACCCAGTACTTC.

This chain uses TRBV20-1 with TRBJ1-2; maybe TRBD1 (5 bases). In germline, CDR1 is DFQATT, CDR2 SNEGSKA (reference sequence). This CDR3 spans 11 amino acids. Between the trimmed V and J ends, which lost 7 bases and 5 bases, there was a span of 11 bases. The CDR3 is CSVGRVYGYTF. CDR3 coding DNA: TGCAGTGTTGGCAGGGTATATGGCTACACCTTC.

The CDR3 DNA is TGTGCCAGCAGCGTCACAGGGAGTAGCGAGCAGTACTTC. This encodes CASSVTGSSEQYF. This chain uses TRBV9 with TRBJ2-7; possibly TRBD1 for D (6 bases). This CDR3 has 13 amino acids. Germline assignment: CDR1 SGDLS and CDR2 YYNGEE. The ends were cut back, 2 bases at V and 6 bases at J, with 12 bases in the middle.

V is TRBV29-1 and J is TRBJ1-2; 9 nucleotides align to TRBD1. The CDR3 totals 13 residues. The trim removed 7 bases at V and 5 bases at J, leaving 8 bases unmatched. Germline V gene sequence: CDR1 SQVTM, CDR2 ANQGSEA. CDR3 sequence (DNA): TGCAGCGCCGACAGGGGGACGAAGTATGGCTACACCTTC. This sequence encodes CSADRGTKYGYTF.

The CDR3 DNA reads as TGTGCCAGCAGTGAACGTGCCACCACCGGGGAGCTGTTTTTT. Translating gives CASSERATTGELFF. The chain is built from TRBV6-1 and TRBJ2-2; D gene uncertain. Germline V gene sequence: CDR1 MNHNS, CDR2 SASEGT. CDR3 size: 14 residues. V was shortened by 2 bases and J by 4 bases, with 8 bases between the two germline ends.

In this sample, this clone turned up once. The V gene is TRBV4-2, the J gene TRBJ2-1; D may be TRBD2 (5 bases). With 1 base removed from V and 0 bases from J, the gap between germline ends came to 10 bases. Germline CDR1 is LGHNA and CDR2 is YNFKEQ. The CDR3 length is 16 residues. The CDR3 is CASSQGSVSSYNEQFF. The CDR3 coding sequence is TGTGCCAGCAGCCAAGGTAGCGTTAGCTCCTACAATGAGCAGTTCTTC.

The chain uses TRBV6-4 and TRBJ1-2, with 9 bases aligning to TRBD1. Per germline, CDR1 MRHNA and CDR2 SNTAGT. The CDR3 totals 14 residues. Trimming took 6 bases from V and 9 from J; bases not matched to a gene: 11. The CDR3 reads CASSEPGQGSRYTF. The CDR3 DNA is TGTGCCAGCAGCGAACCGGGACAGGGCAGTCGCTACACCTTC.

This chain connects TRBV7-8 to TRBJ2-7; 11 bases agree with TRBD2. The J segment lost 4 bases and the V segment lost 3 bases, leaving 2 bases of the junction unmatched. The V gene's germline CDR1 is SGHVS and CDR2 FQNEAQ. The CDR3 is made up of 14 amino acids. In DNA form, the CDR3 reads TGTGCCAGCAGCTTTAGCGGGGGGGTATACGAGCAGTACTTC. Translating it yields CASSFSGGVYEQYF.